These 30 T cell receptor beta chains were all obtained from the same sample, sequenced in a study of blood T cell repertoires in COVID-19. Some clones are missing from TCRdb's copy, which holds only in-frame ones; the method was immunoSEQ multiplex PCR. The sample consists of about 280,000 clones, around nine tenths of them appearing once. The sample taken for sequencing was peripheral blood. The receptors were sampled from a woman under 40 with COVID-19, enrolled during active disease.

This chain connects TRBV27 to TRBJ1-5; D unclear. The V end lost 6 bases, the J end lost 7 bases, and 16 bases lay between the germline ends. In germline, CDR1 is MNHEY, CDR2 SMNVEV (reference sequence). This CDR3 region has 14 residues. CDR3 region: CASRSGGGGQPQHF. In DNA, the CDR3 is TGTGCCAGCAGGTCGGGCGGAGGTGGGCAGCCCCAGCATTTT.

The rearrangement links TRBV29-1 to TRBJ2-7; D gene ambiguous. The CDR3 totals 12 residues. Trimming removed 2 bases from V and 5 bases from J, with 10 bases in between. CDR1 is SQVTM and CDR2 is ANQGSEA in the germline V gene. The CDR3 region has the DNA TGCAGCGTTGAATGGGCGCCAAACGAGCAGTACTTC. Translation gives CSVEWAPNEQYF.

This rearrangement joins TRBV20-1 to TRBJ2-3; 7 bases are shared with TRBD2. Germline V gives CDR1 DFQATT, CDR2 SNEGSKA (reference sequence). The J segment lost 0 bases and the V segment lost 3 bases, leaving 9 bases of the junction unmatched. The CDR3 loop spans 16 amino acids. CDR3 protein: CSASPLAGWSTDTQYF. Here the CDR3 DNA reads TGCAGTGCTAGTCCCTTAGCGGGCTGGAGCACAGATACGCAGTATTTT.

V usage is TRBV6-2 or TRBV6-3 and J usage is TRBJ1-3; D gene unclear. Germline V CDR1 and CDR2: MNHEY, SVGEGT. The ends were cut back, 5 bases at V and 4 bases at J, with 12 bases in the middle. The CDR3 consists of 14 residues. CDR3 in amino acids: CASSPLTSGNTIYF. The CDR3 DNA sequence: TGTGCCAGCAGTCCCTTGACATCGGGAAACACCATATATTTT.

Concerning this clone itself: This CDR3 is also generated by other DNA sequences in the sample. The rearrangement links TRBV28 to TRBJ2-2; the match to TRBD1 covers 9 bases. The CDR3 length is 14 residues. Germline lookup yields CDR1 MDHEN and CDR2 SYDVKM. V dropped 6 bases and J dropped 8; count of bases not matched to a gene: 7. The CDR3: CASSLDRGTGELFF. The CDR3 DNA sequence: TGTGCCAGCAGCCTGGACAGGGGAACTGGGGAGCTGTTTTTT. The full variable domain, rest sourced from reference TRBV28 and TRBJ2-2, is DVKVTQSSRYLVKRTGEKVFLECVQDMDHENMFWYRQDPGLGLRLIYFSYDVKMKEKGDIPEGYSVSREKKERFSLILESASTNQTSMYLCASSLDRGTGELFFGEGSRLTVL.

This rearrangement joins TRBV5-6 to TRBJ2-7; D perhaps matches TRBD1 (6 bases). This CDR3 spans 15 amino acids. V was shortened by 4 bases and J by 4 bases, with 18 bases between the two germline ends. Germline CDR1 is SGHDT and CDR2 is YYEEEE. CDR3 sequence (DNA): TGTGCCAGCAGCCAGAGGGGGTCGACTTTTTACGAGCAGTACTTC. This translates into CASSQRGSTFYEQYF.

The gene calls are TRBV5-1 and TRBJ1-1, with D possibly TRBD1 on 5 matching bases. Trimming shortened V by 2 bases and J by 4 bases, and 9 bases separated the two germline ends. The CDR3 spans 13 residues. Germline assignment: CDR1 SGHRS and CDR2 YFSETQ. Here the CDR3 reads CASSLGGVTEAFF. DNA for the CDR3: TGCGCCAGCAGCTTAGGAGGGGTCACTGAAGCTTTCTTT.

With regard to this clone: This sample includes further DNA sequences coding for the same CDR3. The V and J genes are TRBV28 and TRBJ2-1; no definite D call. The CDR3 runs to 13 residues. V was clipped by 2 bases and J by 4 bases, with 6 bases between them. Germline V gene lookup returns CDR1 MDHEN and CDR2 SYDVKM. DNA of the CDR3: TGTGCCAGCAGTTTAGGGCAGTACAATGAGCAGTTCTTC. This translates into CASSLGQYNEQFF.

The rearrangement uses TRBV2 and TRBJ2-1, with 7 bases fitting TRBD2. The J segment lost 1 base and the V segment lost 6 bases, leaving 9 bases of the junction unmatched. This CDR3 region has 16 residues. Per the germline V gene, CDR1 is SNHLY and CDR2 is FYNNEI. Written as DNA, the CDR3 is TGTGCCAGCAGCCTCGCCCGCGGGAGTTCCTACAATGAGCAGTTCTTC. This translates into CASSLARGSSYNEQFF.

V is TRBV5-4 and J is TRBJ2-3; 7 positions match TRBD2. The CDR3 contains 16 residues. Germline V lookup: CDR1 SGHNT, CDR2 YYREEE (reference sequence). Losses at the gene ends were 6 bases for V and 3 bases for J; bases not matched to a gene: 13. Here the CDR3 reads CASISMGGDETDTQYF. The CDR3 nucleotides are TGTGCCAGCATTTCAATGGGGGGGGACGAGACAGATACGCAGTATTTT.

J is TRBJ2-3 and V is TRBV28, with 16 bases identical to TRBD2. Germline CDR1 is MDHEN and CDR2 is SYDVKM. This CDR3 has 17 residues. J was trimmed by 3 bases and V by 5 bases; bases with no gene match: 5. In DNA form, the CDR3 reads TGTGCCAGCAGTCCCGGGACTAGCGGGAGGGTTACAGATACGCAGTATTTT. It translates to CASSPGTSGRVTDTQYF.

V and J are TRBV7-6 and TRBJ2-3, with D maybe TRBD2 (5 bases). CDR3 length equals 15 residues. Germline V gene sequence: CDR1 SGHVS, CDR2 FNYEAQ. Trimming shortened V by 1 base and J by 1 base, and 9 bases separated the two germline ends. The CDR3 nucleotides are TGTGCCAGCAGCTTAGGGACTCTGGGCACAGATACGCAGTATTTT. Translation gives CASSLGTLGTDTQYF.

CDR3 coding DNA: TGTGCCACGGACAGGGGAACTGAAGCTTTCTTT. Translating it yields CATDRGTEAFF. The chain joins TRBV12-3 or TRBV12-4 to TRBJ1-1; 9 nucleotides align to TRBD1. V lost 10 bases and J lost 5; bases outside the gene matches: 2. This CDR3 region has 11 residues.

This clone occurred once. The same CDR3 can be traced to other DNA sequences in this sample. The gene calls are TRBV28 and TRBJ2-7, with 8 bases that match TRBD2. CDR3 size: 14 residues. V was clipped by 3 bases and J by 0 bases; unmatched bases: 1. Germline CDR1 reads MDHEN; CDR2 reads SYDVKM. The CDR3: CASSLSGSSYEQYF. The CDR3 DNA follows: TGTGCCAGCAGTTTGAGCGGGAGCTCCTACGAGCAGTACTTC.

The chain uses TRBV5-1 and TRBJ1-1; weak D call: TRBD1 (5 bases). The CDR3 has 15 amino acids. Trimming took off 3 bases at V and 6 bases at J, with 18 bases between the two ends. The V gene's germline CDR1 is SGHRS and CDR2 YFSETQ. This CDR3 is CASSSYGGGTAEAFF. CDR3 bases: TGCGCCAGCAGCTCCTACGGCGGGGGGACGGCTGAAGCTTTCTTT.

The chain couples TRBV27 to TRBJ2-7, with D maybe TRBD1 (6 bases). Germline CDR1 MNHEY, CDR2 SMNVEV (reference sequence). The ends were cut back, 6 bases at V and 0 bases at J, with 18 bases in the middle. The CDR3 contains 16 residues. CDR3 bases: TGTGCCAGCAGGGCCAGGGGTCCCCCCTCCTCCTACGAGCAGTACTTC. Translated, it gives CASRARGPPSSYEQYF.

This chain uses TRBV19 with TRBJ1-5; D remains unclear. Trimming cost V 4 bases and J 7 bases, with 14 bases left between them. Germline V gene lookup returns CDR1 LNHDA and CDR2 SQIVND (reference sequence). The CDR3 sequence is 14 residues long. The CDR3 region is CASSNGPPGQPQHF. In DNA, the CDR3 is TGTGCCAGTAGTAACGGGCCACCGGGGCAGCCCCAGCATTTT.

The chain links TRBV6-5 to TRBJ2-5; 10 nucleotides agree with TRBD1. Germline loops: CDR1 MNHEY, CDR2 SVGAGI. The V segment lost 0 bases and the J segment 4 bases; nucleotides outside the gene matches: 2. The CDR3 loop spans 15 amino acids. The CDR3 loop reads CASSYSTGGVETQYF. The DNA for the CDR3 is TGTGCCAGCAGTTACTCGACAGGGGGCGTAGAGACCCAGTACTTC.

In the case of this clone: The sample contains more than one DNA sequence encoding this CDR3. The rearrangement links TRBV24-1 to TRBJ2-1; 7 bases fit TRBD1. The CDR3 consists of 16 residues. CDR1 KGHDR and CDR2 SFDVKD come from the germline V gene. Trimming cost V 4 bases and J 0 bases; bases outside gene matches: 5. The CDR3 region is CATSDSGQSSYNEQFF. CDR3 nucleotide sequence: TGTGCCACCAGTGACTCGGGACAGAGCTCCTACAATGAGCAGTTCTTC.

This rearrangement joins TRBV11-2 to TRBJ2-7; 11 nucleotides match TRBD2. This CDR3 is 16 amino acids long. Per the germline V gene, CDR1 is SGHAT and CDR2 is FQNNGV. V lost 1 base and J lost 4; bases outside the gene matches: 6. The CDR3 nucleotides read TGTGCCAGCAGCTTAGGTCTAGCGGGAGGTTGGTACGAGCAGTACTTC. Protein: CASSLGLAGGWYEQYF.

The table lists this clone with a few counts. The CDR3 bases are TGTGCCAGTAGTGTTCCGGGACAGAGGCCAGATACGCAGTATTTT. Amino acids: CASSVPGQRPDTQYF. J is TRBJ2-3 and V is TRBV19; 7 bases line up with TRBD1. Germline CDR1 reads LNHDA; CDR2 reads SQIVND (reference sequence). This CDR3 is 15 amino acids long. Losses at the gene ends were 5 bases for V and 4 bases for J; bases not matched to a gene: 9.

This chain links TRBV10-3 with TRBJ1-5; TRBD1 matches at 9 bases. The CDR3 has 13 residues. The germline gives CDR1 ENHRY, CDR2 SYGVKD. V shed 5 bases, J shed 5 bases, and the junction held 1 base outside the gene matches. CDR3 coding DNA: TGTGCCATCAGTCGGGACAGGGATCAGCCCCAGCATTTT. It yields the protein CAISRDRDQPQHF.

This sequence joins TRBV7-9 and TRBJ2-1, with a tentative D call TRBD1 (5 bases). The CDR3 totals 12 residues. Germline CDR1 is SEHNR and CDR2 is FQNEAQ (reference sequence). Trimming removed 3 bases at V and 7 bases at J, with 7 bases between. The CDR3 loop reads CASSFRENEQFF. The CDR3, as DNA: TGTGCCAGCAGCTTCAGGGAAAATGAGCAGTTCTTC.

The CDR3 reads CASSLEQGGNSPLHF. CDR3 nucleotides: TGTGCCAGCAGCTTGGAGCAGGGTGGGAATTCACCCCTCCACTTT. The chain has TRBV5-4 and TRBJ1-6; perhaps TRBD1 as D (5 bases). Trimming shortened V by 0 bases and J by 7 bases, and 11 bases separated the two germline ends. The CDR3 runs 15 residues. Germline-derived CDR1 and CDR2 are SGHNT and YYREEE (reference sequence).

The J gene is TRBJ2-7, the V gene TRBV5-1, with 8 bases matching TRBD1. V shed 1 base, J shed 4 bases, and the junction held 7 bases outside the gene matches. The germline V gene encodes CDR1 SGHRS and CDR2 YFSETQ. CDR3 length: 15 amino acids. CDR3 sequence: CASSLSQGVLYEQYF. CDR3 in DNA: TGCGCCAGCAGCTTGTCACAGGGGGTATTATACGAGCAGTACTTC.

The chain links TRBV4-1 to TRBJ1-1; D remains ambiguous. Germline assignment: CDR1 MGHRA and CDR2 YSYEKL. CDR3 size: 13 residues. Between the trimmed V and J ends, which lost 1 base and 7 bases, there was a span of 10 bases. CDR3 sequence reads: CASSQVAGGEAFF. For the CDR3, the DNA is TGCGCCAGCAGCCAAGTCGCGGGTGGTGAAGCTTTCTTT.

This clone was counted only a few times. The V gene is TRBV28, the J gene TRBJ1-4, with 7 bases aligning to TRBD1. The V gene's germline CDR1 is MDHEN and CDR2 SYDVKM. CDR3 size: 14 residues. The junction had 7 bases not matched to a gene; V was cut back by 7 bases and J by 5 bases. The CDR3 spells CASMLQGRNEKLFF. As DNA, the CDR3 is TGTGCCAGCATGTTACAGGGGAGGAATGAAAAACTGTTTTTT.

As for this clone: Other DNA sequences within the sample encode an identical CDR3. This chain joins TRBV11-2 and TRBJ2-7; a possible D gene is TRBD2 (5 bases). CDR1 and CDR2 (germline): SGHAT, FQNNGV. Trimming shortened V by 3 bases and J by 0 bases, and 9 bases separated the two germline ends. This CDR3 has 14 residues. DNA of the CDR3: TGTGCCAGCAGCTTCCGTGGGAGCTCCTACGAGCAGTACTTC. The encoded protein is CASSFRGSSYEQYF.

CDR3 loop: CASSLRTGGAEYGYTF. The CDR3 DNA sequence: TGCGCCAGCAGCCTAAGGACAGGGGGCGCGGAATATGGCTACACCTTC. The rearrangement links TRBV5-1 to TRBJ1-2, with 11 bases matching TRBD1. With 4 bases clipped from V and 5 bases from J, the junction kept 10 bases outside the gene matches. This CDR3 contains 16 residues. Germline V CDR1 and CDR2: SGHRS, YFSETQ.

The genes are TRBV3-1 (or the pseudogene TRBV3-2) and TRBJ2-5, with D uncertain. Germline assignment: CDR1 LGHDT and CDR2 YNNKEL (reference sequence). The CDR3 is 13 residues long. V lost 4 bases and J 3 bases, leaving 9 bases between the germline ends. The CDR3 nucleotides are TGTGCCAGCAGCCTCCAGAATAAAGAGACCCAGTACTTC. This sequence encodes CASSLQNKETQYF.